Listed here is a single T cell receptor (beta chain). The antigen is unknown. The CDR3 length is 15 residues. CDR1 and CDR2 from the germline V gene are SGHNT and YYREEE (reference sequence). V was cut by 0 bases and J by 1 base, with 9 bases left in between. The sample comes from a study of shared clonotypes between healthy human individuals. Looking at the study overall: Researchers assigned three CD4 naive, three CD4 memory, two CD8 naive and one CD8 memory plate to each donor.

Study results and limitations: Represented diversity, genetic and exposure-history alike, was limited by few donors. Across a handful of donors, naive CD4 shared roughly 5%, naive CD8 under 4%, memory CD4 more than 2%, memory CD8 under 0.5%.

Measured with immunoSEQ multiplex PCR; TCRdb has only the in-frame clones, and not every one. The repertoire includes some 2,000,000 clones, almost 96% of them detected once, and 0.1% to 0.15% sits in the top ten. This sequence joins TRBV5-4 and TRBJ2-3; D may be TRBD2 (6 bases). The receptor was derived from a man between 18 and 29 years old in good health. The sample taken for sequencing was naive CD4+ T cells sorted from blood. Regarding subset: CD45RA+ positively selected. CDR3: CASSLEASGTDTQYF. The CDR3 DNA sequence: TGTGCCAGCAGCTTGGAGGCTAGCGGCACAGATACGCAGTATTTT. The variable domain in full, with the rest retrieved from reference TRBV5-4 and TRBJ2-3, is ETGVTQSPTHLIKTRGQQVTLRCSSQSGHNTVSWYQQALGQGPQFIFQYYREEENGRGNFPPRFSGLQFPNYSSELNVNALELDDSALYLCASSLEASGTDTQYFGPGTRLTVL.